Sequencing of this T cell receptor (beta chain) was carried out in a study of immune cell composition in non-small cell lung cancer. CDR1 is SGHAT, CDR2 FQNNGV, per germline. The V end lost 2 bases, the J end lost 5 bases, and 3 bases lay between the germline ends. The CDR3 length is 11 residues. Data came from immunoSEQ multiplex PCR; TCRdb stores just in-frame clones and leaves some out. The sample has 1,500 to 2,000 clones; around 83% are singletons. This TCR came from a human donor with non-small cell lung cancer. The V call is TRBV11-2, the J call TRBJ2-5; D is ambiguous. Sequencing was carried out using lung tumor tissue. The CDR3 region is CASSLRETQYF. The CDR3 DNA is TGTGCCAGCAGCTTACGGGAGACCCAGTACTTC.